The 20 T cell receptor beta chains reported below all come from one sample, sequenced in a study of naive and memory T cell subsets. Four PCR rounds used nested alpha and beta constant region primers plus the SP2 primer. TCRdb re-called the 5' RACE reads with MiXCR, one entry per CDR3 protein. The sample carries roughly 56,000 distinct CDR3 sequences, roughly 7% recorded once. A UMI-containing oligonucleotide was joined by 3' ligation to the TCR cDNA template. These receptors originate from a male donor in good health.

Many counts were recorded for this clonotype. This chain links TRBV18 with TRBJ2-7, with D possibly being TRBD1 or TRBD2 (5 bases each). CDR1 is KGHSH, CDR2 LQKENI, per germline. The CDR3 extends over 16 amino acids. V gave up 1 base and J gave up 5 bases, with 18 bases separating them. For the CDR3, the DNA is TGTGCCAGCTCACCACAGGGGAGCCCAAACCCCAACGAGCAGTACTTC. Residues: CASSPQGSPNPNEQYF. Full variable domain (remainder filled in from reference TRBV18 and TRBJ2-7): NAGVMQNPRHLVRRRGQEARLRCSPMKGHSHVYWYRQLPEEGLKFMVYLQKENIIDESGMPKERFSAEFPKEGPSILRIQQVVRGDSAAYFCASSPQGSPNPNEQYFGPGTRLTVT.

There are many counts of this clonotype. This chain uses TRBV19 with TRBJ2-1; D gene ambiguous. Per the germline V gene, CDR1 is LNHDA and CDR2 is SQIVND (reference sequence). The CDR3 sequence is 17 residues long. V dropped 7 bases and J dropped 0 bases, with 19 bases sitting between them. The CDR3 DNA reads TGTGCCAGTACCTCATTATATGAGGCCAGCTCCTACAATGAGCAGTTCTTC. It yields the protein CASTSLYEASSYNEQFF.

This clonotype was seen a handful of times. The chain is built from TRBV7-9 and TRBJ1-2; TRBD1 is a possible D gene (5 bases). V lost 4 bases and J lost 6, with 15 bases in between. CDR3 length equals 14 residues. Germline assignment: CDR1 SEHNR and CDR2 FQNEAQ (reference sequence). As DNA, the CDR3 is TGTGCCAGCAGCTCGGGGTCAAGGGGTGATGGCTACACCTTC. Translating it yields CASSSGSRGDGYTF.

This clonotype was picked up many times. The gene calls are TRBV27 and TRBJ2-1; 10 bases agree with TRBD1. This CDR3 contains 14 residues. Germline CDR1 and CDR2: MNHEY and SMNVEV (reference sequence). J was trimmed by 8 bases and V by 4 bases; bases with no gene match: 5. CDR3 in DNA: TGTGCCAGCAGTTCCGGGACAGGGGTCGATGAGCAGTTCTTC. This encodes CASSSGTGVDEQFF.

The CDR3 DNA follows: TGTGCCAGCAGCGTGGGACAGGGGCCCTACGAGCAGTACTTC. Amino acid sequence: CASSVGQGPYEQYF. The J gene is TRBJ2-7, the V gene TRBV7-9, with 10 positions matching TRBD1. V lost 5 bases, J lost 2 bases, and 3 bases stayed unmatched. Germline lookup yields CDR1 SEHNR and CDR2 FQNEAQ (reference sequence). CDR3 length: 14 residues.

This chain joins TRBV19 and TRBJ2-5; 11 bases fit TRBD2. Germline V CDR1 and CDR2: LNHDA, SQIVND (reference sequence). The CDR3 contains 17 residues. Trimming cost V 6 bases and J 4 bases; bases outside gene matches: 13. CDR3 bases: TGTGCCAGTAGCCCTATCCCGAATACTAGCGGGGGAGAGACCCAGTACTTC. Protein: CASSPIPNTSGGETQYF. Filled out from reference TRBV19 and TRBJ2-5, the complete variable domain reads DGGITQSPKYLFRKEGQNVTLSCEQNLNHDAMYWYRQDPGQGLRLIYYSQIVNDFQKGDIAEGYSVSREKKESFPLTVTSAQKNPTAFYLCASSPIPNTSGGETQYFGPGTRLLVL.

This clonotype was observed a few times. This rearrangement joins TRBV12-3 or TRBV12-4 to TRBJ1-1; the D gene is possibly TRBD1 (5 bases). The CDR3 loop spans 13 amino acids. V was clipped by 6 bases and J by 3 bases, with 11 bases between them. The CDR3 coding sequence is TGTGCCAGCAGAAGGGGAGCAGACACTGAAGCTTTCTTT. Translated: CASRRGADTEAFF.

This clonotype was recorded at least ten times. The chain carries TRBV5-1 and TRBJ2-6, with 7 bases matching TRBD1. The V gene end was trimmed by 2 bases and the J gene end by 0 bases; junction bases not matched to a gene: 5. This CDR3 comprises 17 residues. Per germline, CDR1 SGHRS and CDR2 YFSETQ. This chain's CDR3 is CASSLWDSPSGANVLTF. The DNA of the CDR3 is TGCGCCAGCAGCTTATGGGACAGCCCCTCTGGGGCCAACGTCCTGACTTTC.

At least ten counts were recorded for this clonotype. The rearrangement uses TRBV29-1 and TRBJ2-1, with D maybe TRBD1 (8 bases). The CDR3 covers 13 residues. Germline V CDR1 and CDR2: SQVTM, ANQGSEA. V lost 8 bases and J 6 bases, leaving 17 bases between the germline ends. This CDR3 is CSLAVGQGNEQFF. CDR3 coding DNA: TGCAGCCTAGCGGTCGGACAGGGCAATGAGCAGTTCTTC.

This clonotype was observed many times. The J gene is TRBJ2-4, the V gene TRBV20-1; TRBD2 might be the D (6 bases). The length of the CDR3 is 15 residues. Trimming took off 2 bases at V and 2 bases at J, with 13 bases between the two ends. Germline V gene data show CDR1 as DFQATT and CDR2 as SNEGSKA (reference sequence). CDR3 sequence (DNA): TGCAGTGCTAGATGGGTAGGCGGGACCAAAAACATTCAGTACTTC. Its translation: CSARWVGGTKNIQYF.

In its sample, this clonotype was seen many times. The genes are TRBV7-9 and TRBJ1-2; possibly TRBD1 for D (5 bases). The germline CDR1 and CDR2 sequences are SEHNR and FQNEAQ (reference sequence). Trimming took 6 bases from V and 2 from J, leaving 16 bases between them. The CDR3 spans 15 residues. The CDR3 loop reads CASRIPGRTNYGYTF. The CDR3 nucleotides read TGTGCCAGCAGGATACCAGGGAGGACAAACTATGGCTACACCTTC.

Comment on this clonotype: The junction departs from germline at one end; a sequencing error may be responsible. The chain couples TRBV20-1 to TRBJ1-1, with D uncertain. The V gene's germline CDR1 is DFQATT and CDR2 SNEGSKA (reference sequence). The CDR3 spans 13 residues. The CDR3 DNA reads as TGCAGTGCCCCCTCAGAGGTGAACATTGAAGCTTTCTTT. It yields the protein CSAPSEVNIEAFF.

This clonotype was observed a few times. This sequence joins TRBV5-1 and TRBJ2-3; a weak D match, TRBD1 (5 bases). CDR1 and CDR2 (germline): SGHRS, YFSETQ. The V and J ends lost 0 bases and 1 base respectively, with 9 bases between them. The CDR3 contains 15 residues. The CDR3 here is CASSLEGWGTDTQYF. DNA for the CDR3: TGCGCCAGCAGCTTGGAGGGGTGGGGCACAGATACGCAGTATTTT.

This clonotype showed up many times. The J gene is TRBJ2-3, the V gene TRBV11-3; no reliable D call. Germline-derived CDR1 and CDR2 are SGHNT and YENEEA. The CDR3 runs to 13 residues. Trimming took off 5 bases at V and 2 bases at J, with 8 bases between the two ends. The CDR3 is CASSQPITDTQYF. The CDR3 DNA reads TGTGCCAGCAGCCAGCCAATCACAGATACGCAGTATTTT.

There are many counts of this clonotype. V gene TRBV10-2 combines with J gene TRBJ2-2, with TRBD2 identical over 9 bases. This CDR3 is built from 17 residues. V lost 0 bases and J lost 2; bases outside the gene matches: 4. Germline values: CDR1 WSHSY, CDR2 SAAADI. The DNA of the CDR3 is TGCGCCAGCAGTGAGTCGGTACTAGCGGGTAACACCGGGGAGCTGTTTTTT. Protein sequence: CASSESVLAGNTGELFF.

The table lists this clonotype with a few counts. CDR3 loop: CASSYGTASGYTF. Written as DNA, the CDR3 is TGTGCCAGCAGTTACGGGACAGCGAGTGGCTACACCTTC. This chain joins TRBV6-2 or TRBV6-3 and TRBJ1-2; 7 bases are shared with TRBD1. The germline CDR1 and CDR2 sequences are MNHEY and SVGEGT. Trimming at V came to 2 bases and at J to 7 bases, leaving 4 bases not matched to a gene. The CDR3 length is 13 residues.

V is TRBV10-3 and J is TRBJ2-3, with D unclear. CDR3 length: 13 amino acids. Germline V gene data show CDR1 as ENHRY and CDR2 as SYGVKD. The V gene lost 6 bases and the J gene lost 4 bases, with 11 bases spanning the gap. This CDR3 is CAIRALSADTQYF. In DNA, the CDR3 is TGTGCCATCAGAGCGCTATCGGCAGATACGCAGTATTTT.

V and J are TRBV12-3 or TRBV12-4 and TRBJ1-4, with a weak D call TRBD1 (6 bases). Trimming removed 8 bases from V and 0 bases from J, with 13 bases in between. This CDR3 region has 15 residues. This CDR3 is CASGTHLATNEKLFF. Written as DNA, the CDR3 is TGTGCCAGCGGGACACATCTTGCAACTAATGAAAAACTGTTTTTT.

This clonotype appeared a few times. V is TRBV4-1 and J is TRBJ2-1, with 11 bases identical to TRBD2. CDR1 is MGHRA and CDR2 is YSYEKL in the germline V gene. This CDR3 has 16 residues. Trimming took 3 bases from V and 4 from J; bases not matched to a gene: 5. The CDR3 loop is CASSHPGTSGYNEQFF. CDR3 bases: TGCGCCAGCAGCCACCCCGGGACTAGCGGTTACAATGAGCAGTTCTTC.

This clonotype was seen ten or more times. V and J are TRBV6-5 and TRBJ2-5; no firm D call. There are 14 residues in the CDR3. In germline, CDR1 is MNHEY, CDR2 SVGAGI. The V end was cut by 2 bases, the J end by 4 bases, with 11 bases between. The CDR3 nucleotides read TGTGCCAGCAGTTACATGGCCGGAACAGAGACCCAGTACTTC. The encoded protein is CASSYMAGTETQYF.